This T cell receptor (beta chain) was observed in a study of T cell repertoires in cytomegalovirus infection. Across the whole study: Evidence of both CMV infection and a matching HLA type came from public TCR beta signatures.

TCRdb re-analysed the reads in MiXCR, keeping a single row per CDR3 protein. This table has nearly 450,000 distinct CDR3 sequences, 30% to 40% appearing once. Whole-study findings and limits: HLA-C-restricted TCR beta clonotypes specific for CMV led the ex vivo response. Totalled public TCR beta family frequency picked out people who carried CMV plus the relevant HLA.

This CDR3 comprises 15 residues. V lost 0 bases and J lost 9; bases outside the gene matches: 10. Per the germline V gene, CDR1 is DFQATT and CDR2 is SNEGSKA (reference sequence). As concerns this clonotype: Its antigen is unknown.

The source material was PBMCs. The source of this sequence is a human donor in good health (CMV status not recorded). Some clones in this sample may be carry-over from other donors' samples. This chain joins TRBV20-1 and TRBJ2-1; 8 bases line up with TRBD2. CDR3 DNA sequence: TGCAGTGCTAGAGATTCGGTGATAGCGGGGATTGAGCAGTTCTTC. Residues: CSARDSVIAGIEQFF.